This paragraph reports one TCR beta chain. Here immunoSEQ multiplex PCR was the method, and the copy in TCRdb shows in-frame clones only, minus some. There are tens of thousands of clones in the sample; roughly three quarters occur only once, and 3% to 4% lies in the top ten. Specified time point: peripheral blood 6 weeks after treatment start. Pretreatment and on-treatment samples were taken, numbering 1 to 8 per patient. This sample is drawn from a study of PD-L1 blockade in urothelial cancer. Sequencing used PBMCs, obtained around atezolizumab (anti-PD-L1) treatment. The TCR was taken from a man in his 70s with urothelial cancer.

The CDR3 here is CASSPGQHLNNEQFF. The CDR3 DNA reads as TGTGCCAGCTCACCAGGACAGCATCTTAACAATGAGCAGTTCTTC. V gene TRBV18 combines with J gene TRBJ2-1, with TRBD1 as a possible D gene (6 bases). CDR1 and CDR2 (germline): KGHSH, LQKENI. The CDR3 loop spans 15 amino acids. Between the trimmed V and J ends, which lost 2 bases and 5 bases, there was a span of 13 bases.